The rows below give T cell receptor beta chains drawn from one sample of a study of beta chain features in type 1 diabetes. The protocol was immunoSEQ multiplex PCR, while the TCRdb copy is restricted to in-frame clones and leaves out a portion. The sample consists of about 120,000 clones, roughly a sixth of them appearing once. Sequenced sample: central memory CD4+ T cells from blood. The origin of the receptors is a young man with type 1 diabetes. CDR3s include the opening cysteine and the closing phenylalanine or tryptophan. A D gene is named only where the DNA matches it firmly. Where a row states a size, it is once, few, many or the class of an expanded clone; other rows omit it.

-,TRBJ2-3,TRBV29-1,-,TGCAGCGTTGAAAAACTAGTAGGCCCCTATAGAGATACGCAGTATTTT,CSVEKLVGPYRDTQYF
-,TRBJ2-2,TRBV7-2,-,TGTGCCAGCAGCTTAGCTAGGGAATTCACCGGGGAGCTGTTTTTT,CASSLAREFTGELFF
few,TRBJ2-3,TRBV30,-,TGTGCCTGGAGTGTACGACAGGTCACAGATACGCAGTATTTT,CAWSVRQVTDTQYF
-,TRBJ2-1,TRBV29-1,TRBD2,TGCAGCGTTGCAAAACTAGCGGGAGAGGACAATGAGCAGTTCTTC,CSVAKLAGEDNEQFF
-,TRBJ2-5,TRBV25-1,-,TGTGCCAGCAGTACCGAGGACGGGGTGGAGACCCAGTACTTC,CASSTEDGVETQYF
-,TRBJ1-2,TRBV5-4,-,TGTGCCAGCAGCTTTGAATATGGCTACACCTTC,CASSFEYGYTF
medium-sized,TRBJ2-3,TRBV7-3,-,TGTGCCAGCAGCATAATGCGAGATACGCAGTATTTT,CASSIMRDTQYF
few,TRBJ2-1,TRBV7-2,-,TGTGCCAGCAGCTTAGGCGGGGTTGTGAATGAGCAGTTCTTC,CASSLGGVVNEQFF
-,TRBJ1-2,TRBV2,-,TGTGCCAGCCGCCAGGAGGGACTCAACTATGGCTACACCTTC,CASRQEGLNYGYTF
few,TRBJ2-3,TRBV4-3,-,TGCGCCAGCAGCCAAGGGGTGGGCCAGAATACGCAGTATTTT,CASSQGVGQNTQYF
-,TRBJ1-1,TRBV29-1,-,TGCAGCGGTGACAGAGGTTGGGGGATGAACACTGAAGCTTTCTTT,CSGDRGWGMNTEAFF
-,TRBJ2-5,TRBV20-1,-,TGCAGTGCCGAGAGAGAGACCCAGTACTTC,CSAERETQYF
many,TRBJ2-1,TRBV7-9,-,TGTGCCAGCGGGATGGGCAGGCTCTACAATGAGCAGTTCTTC,CASGMGRLYNEQFF
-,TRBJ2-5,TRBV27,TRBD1,TGTGCCAGCAGTTTATGGGGGACAGGCCAACAAGAGACCCAGTACTTC,CASSLWGTGQQETQYF
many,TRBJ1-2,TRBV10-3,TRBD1,TGTGCCACCACCCTGGACAGGGGCTATGGCTACACCTTC,CATTLDRGYGYTF
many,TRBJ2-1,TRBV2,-,TGTGCCAGCAAAAGAACTCAGTCCAATGAGCAGTTCTTC,CASKRTQSNEQFF
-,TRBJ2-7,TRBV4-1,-,TGCGCCAGCAGCCCCCGGACGAACCCCTACGAGCAGTACTTC,CASSPRTNPYEQYF
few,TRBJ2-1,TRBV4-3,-,TGCGCCAGCAGCCCGAGTAGAGGAAACAATGAGCAGTTCTTC,CASSPSRGNNEQFF
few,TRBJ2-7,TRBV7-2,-,TGTGCCAGCAGCTTGGTCAACTACGAGCAGTACTTC,CASSLVNYEQYF
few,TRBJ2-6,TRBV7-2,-,TGTGCCAGCAGCTTAGGAGGCCAGGCTGCTGGGGCCAACGTCCTGACTTTC,CASSLGGQAAGANVLTF
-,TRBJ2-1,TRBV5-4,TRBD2,TGTGCCAGCAGTGAGGCAGGGCTAGCGGCTTACAATGAGCAGCTCTTC,CASSEAGLAAYNEQLF
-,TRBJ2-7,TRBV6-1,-,TGTGCCAGCAGTGAGCGTGGGTACGAGCAGTACTTC,CASSERGYEQYF
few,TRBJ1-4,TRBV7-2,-,TGTGCCAGCAGCTTAGGAGGAGGTGAAAAACTGTTTTTT,CASSLGGGEKLFF
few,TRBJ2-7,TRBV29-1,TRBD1,TGCAGCGCTCTAGACAGGGGGGGCTCCTACGAGCAGTACTTC,CSALDRGGSYEQYF
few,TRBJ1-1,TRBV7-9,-,TGTGCCAGCAGCGCGGGCATGAACACTGAAGCTTTCTTT,CASSAGMNTEAFF
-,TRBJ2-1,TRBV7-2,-,TGTGCCAGCAGCTCCCGGAGACAGACTGAGCAGTTCTTC,CASSSRRQTEQFF
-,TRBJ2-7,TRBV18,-,TGTGCCAGCTCACCCTTTGAATACGAGCAGTACTTC,CASSPFEYEQYF
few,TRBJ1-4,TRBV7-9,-,TGTGCCAGCAACAAAAAAGGAGACGAAAAACTGTTTTTT,CASNKKGDEKLFF
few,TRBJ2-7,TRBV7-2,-,TGTGCCAGCAGCCCCCTGGGGGGTAACTACGAGCAGTACTTC,CASSPLGGNYEQYF
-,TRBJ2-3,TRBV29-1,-,TGCAGCGTAAGGCCGTACACAGATACGCAGTATTTT,CSVRPYTDTQYF
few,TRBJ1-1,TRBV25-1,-,TGTGCCAGCAGTGAATCGGGAGGCCCCGGTGGGACTGAAGCTTTCTTT,CASSESGGPGGTEAFF
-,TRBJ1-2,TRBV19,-,TGTGCCAGTAGTATCGGTGCAGGGCCTGAAGGCTACACCTTC,CASSIGAGPEGYTF
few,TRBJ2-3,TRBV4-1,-,TGCGCCAGCAGCCAAGTGGGGGCTAGCACAGATACGCAGTATTTT,CASSQVGASTDTQYF
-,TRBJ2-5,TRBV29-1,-,TGCAGCGGGGGGACCGGGGCCCCGGGGACCCAGTACTTC,CSGGTGAPGTQYF
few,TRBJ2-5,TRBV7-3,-,TGTGCCAGCAGCTTGGTTGGCGGGACCCAAGAGACCCAGTACTTC,CASSLVGGTQETQYF
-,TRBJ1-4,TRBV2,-,TGTGCCAGCAGTAGACAGAGGAAACTGTTTTTT,CASSRQRKLFF
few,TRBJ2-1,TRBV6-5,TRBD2,TGTGCCAGCAGTTACTTTTTCACTAGCGGGCGAAATGAGCAGTTCTTC,CASSYFFTSGRNEQFF
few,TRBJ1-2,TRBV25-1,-,TGTGCCAGCAGTGAAGGGGGGTACTCATATGGCTACACCTTC,CASSEGGYSYGYTF
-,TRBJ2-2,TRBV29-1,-,TGCAGCGTTGAAGATCGTAAAGGGTTAAACACCGGGGAGCTGTTTTTT,CSVEDRKGLNTGELFF
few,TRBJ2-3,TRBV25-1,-,TGTGCCAGCAGTGAATCTGGGGCAGATACGCAGTATTTT,CASSESGADTQYF
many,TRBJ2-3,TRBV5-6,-,TGTGCCAGCAGCTTGGAGAGGATGGCGCAGTATTTT,CASSLERMAQYF
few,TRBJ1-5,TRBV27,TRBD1,TGTGCCAGCAGTCCCGAACCGGACAGGGTTTTCAATCAGCCCCAGCATTTT,CASSPEPDRVFNQPQHF
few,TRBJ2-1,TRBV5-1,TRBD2,TGCGCCAGCAGCTCTAAGGGACTAGCGGGGTATGATTCCTACAATGAGCAGTTCTTC,CASSSKGLAGYDSYNEQFF
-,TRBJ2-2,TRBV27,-,TGTGCCAGCAGTTTATCCAGTACCGGGGAGCTGTTTTTT,CASSLSSTGELFF
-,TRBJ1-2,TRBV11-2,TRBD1,TGTGCCAGCAGCTCAACAAGACAGGGGGCAAGGAATGGCTACACCTTC,CASSSTRQGARNGYTF